A selection of T cell receptor beta chains follows, all from one sample in a study of long-term antiretroviral therapy in people with HIV. TCRdb's table, derived via immunoSEQ multiplex PCR, lists solely in-frame clones and lacks some. The table lists about 18,000 clones, about 77% of them singletons. This specimen consisted of unsorted PBMCs, obtained at the start of antiretroviral therapy, before treatment. The receptors shown here come from a woman aged 40 to 50 with HIV. The CDR3 runs from the conserved cysteine through the conserved F or W. A D gene is named only where the DNA matches it firmly. Clone size is given for some rows only: seen once, a few or many times, or a class if the clone is expanded.

CASSLSPPNTEAFF	TGTGCCAGCAGTTTGTCGCCCCCGAACACTGAAGCTTTCTTT	NA	NA	TRBV28	TRBJ1-1
CASSESPATSSTDTQYF	TGTGCCAGCAGCGAGAGCCCTGCCACATCTAGCACAGATACGCAGTATTTT	NA	NA	TRBV9	TRBJ2-3
CASSSGTGGDTSTDTQYF	TGCGCCAGCAGCTCCGGGACAGGGGGCGACACTAGCACAGATACGCAGTATTTT	NA	TRBD1	TRBV4-3	TRBJ2-3
CASSLGEGVDYEQYF	TGTGCCAGCAGCTTAGGGGAGGGGGTGGACTACGAGCAGTACTTC	NA	NA	TRBV7-2	TRBJ2-7
CASSVEGALTSGGRPFF	TGTGCCAGCAGCGTTGAAGGGGCGTTAACTAGCGGGGGGCGTCCGTTCTTC	once	TRBD2	TRBV9	TRBJ2-1
CASSPGTITDTQYF	TGTGCCAGCAGCCCAGGGACTATCACAGATACGCAGTATTTT	once	TRBD2	TRBV7-2	TRBJ2-3
CASSLNPGLAGGDTQYF	TGTGCCAGCAGCCTAAACCCGGGACTAGCGGGGGGAGATACGCAGTATTTT	NA	TRBD2	TRBV7-3	TRBJ2-3
CASSLAPQGVQETQYF	TGTGCCAGCAGCTTAGCACCACAGGGGGTCCAAGAGACCCAGTACTTC	NA	TRBD1	TRBV11-1	TRBJ2-5
CASTKIQGTYNQPQHF	TGTGCCAGCACCAAAATACAGGGGACTTACAATCAGCCCCAGCATTTT	NA	TRBD1	TRBV6-6	TRBJ1-5
CAISGDSFNSPLHF	TGTGCCATCAGCGGGGACAGCTTTAATTCACCCCTCCACTTT	few	TRBD1	TRBV10-3	TRBJ1-6
CAWSVYPQVANTEAFF	TGTGCCTGGAGTGTATACCCCCAGGTCGCGAACACTGAAGCTTTCTTT	NA	NA	TRBV30	TRBJ1-1
CASSQAGTGGSPLHF	TGCGCCAGCAGCCAAGCCGGGACAGGGGGATCACCCCTCCACTTT	few	TRBD1	TRBV4-3	TRBJ1-6
CASSPFRDRGVEQYF	TGTGCCAGCAGCCCCTTCCGGGACAGGGGTGTCGAGCAGTACTTC	NA	TRBD1	TRBV9	TRBJ2-7
CASSFSPFRDEQFF	TGTGCCAGCAGTTTTTCGCCGTTTCGGGATGAGCAGTTCTTC	once	NA	TRBV27	TRBJ2-1
CASSATGVNEKLFF	TGTGCCAGTAGTGCGACAGGGGTTAATGAAAAACTGTTTTTT	NA	TRBD1	TRBV19	TRBJ1-4
CASSGDGNQPQHF	TGTGCCAGCAGCGGTGATGGGAATCAGCCCCAGCATTTT	medium-sized	NA	TRBV6-1	TRBJ1-5
CASSLGKGSTDTQYF	TGTGCCAGCAGCTTAGGAAAGGGTAGCACAGATACGCAGTATTTT	NA	NA	TRBV7-9	TRBJ2-3
CASNTLGVDTEAFF	TGTGCCAGCAATACGTTGGGGGTTGACACTGAAGCTTTCTTT	NA	NA	TRBV2	TRBJ1-1
CASSVETAGGRETQYF	TGTGCCAGCAGCGTAGAGACAGCGGGGGGAAGGGAGACCCAGTACTTC	NA	TRBD2	TRBV9	TRBJ2-5
CSAPGVREQYF	TGCAGTGCCCCGGGAGTACGGGAGCAGTACTTC	NA	NA	TRBV20-1	TRBJ2-7
CASSFRDRNSPLHF	TGTGCCAGCAGTTTCCGGGACAGGAATTCACCCCTCCACTTT	NA	TRBD1	TRBV27	TRBJ1-6
CASSLETSGAGRETQYF	TGCGCCAGCAGCTTGGAAACTAGCGGGGCTGGACGGGAGACCCAGTACTTC	NA	TRBD2	TRBV5-1	TRBJ2-5
CASSLGFRGTGFLF	TGTGCCAGCAGCTTAGGTTTTAGGGGAACAGGCTTCCTCTTC	NA	NA	TRBV7-9	TRBJ1-2
CASSSPESSYNSPLHF	TGTGCCAGCAGCTCACCCGAAAGCTCCTATAATTCACCCCTCCACTTT	NA	NA	TRBV7-9	TRBJ1-6
CASSNQPGGTRRADTQYF	TGTGCCAGCAGCAACCAACCTGGGGGGACTAGGAGGGCAGATACGCAGTATTTT	NA	TRBD2	TRBV9	TRBJ2-3
CASSLEAGGSSPLHF	TGTGCCAGCAGCTTAGAGGCAGGGGGCAGTTCACCCCTCCACTTT	NA	TRBD1	TRBV7-3	TRBJ1-6
CASSLGWVTSDYNEQFF	TGTGCCAGCAGCTTAGGGTGGGTGACTAGTGACTACAATGAGCAGTTCTTC	NA	NA	TRBV11-2	TRBJ2-1
CASGRDNMNTEAFF	TGTGCCAGCGGACGGGACAACATGAACACTGAAGCTTTCTTT	NA	NA	TRBV6-1	TRBJ1-1
CASSLLRAGGTPMYNEQFF	TGCGCCAGCAGCCTTCTTAGGGCGGGGGGGACCCCGATGTACAATGAGCAGTTCTTC	NA	TRBD2	TRBV4-3	TRBJ2-1
CASSYTSGSGTQYF	TGTGCCAGCAGTTACACTAGTGGTTCGGGGACCCAGTACTTC	NA	NA	TRBV6-5	TRBJ2-5
CASSLEGFEAFF	TGTGCCAGCAGCTTAGAGGGATTTGAAGCTTTCTTT	NA	NA	TRBV7-8	TRBJ1-1
CASSPSGGHEQFF	TGCGCCAGCAGCCCTAGCGGGGGCCATGAGCAGTTCTTC	NA	TRBD2	TRBV5-1	TRBJ2-1
CATFLGYTF	TGTGCCACCTTTTTGGGCTACACCTTC	once	NA	TRBV15	TRBJ1-2